The clone carrying this T cell receptor beta chain was counted a few times. These data come from a study of response to subunit inactivated influenza vaccine. TCRdb independently ran MiXCR on the RT-PCR reads; one entry per CDR3 protein. The sample has some 540,000 distinct CDR3 sequences; approximately 24% are singletons. The same sample was also studied in work on T cells expressing NK-cell markers. According to that study: TCR beta cDNA was generated via 5'RACE template switching incorporating UMIs. Sequenced donors, eight in total, included seven who were HCMV-seropositive and one who was seronegative. Restricting sorting to alpha-beta TCR T cells was achieved in several experiments by an anti-gamma-delta TCR antibody. More than 5 donors showed dominant NKG2C+ clonotypes comprising about 1.0-7.5% of their CD8+ T cells. In a few donors, dominant clonotypes made up 28.3-60.1% of CD3+CD56-NKG2C+ cells.

The source is a man aged 50-59 years who received an inactivated influenza vaccine. The starting material was CD4+ T cells sorted from PBMCs, obtained 11 to 12 days after vaccination.

The DNA for the CDR3 is TGCGCCAGCAGCTTGGCACAGGGGCCCGACACCGGGGAGCTGTTTTTT. It yields the protein CASSLAQGPDTGELFF. This chain joins TRBV5-1 and TRBJ2-2, with 7 bases aligning to TRBD1. The J segment lost 3 bases and the V segment lost 0 bases, leaving 5 bases of the junction unmatched. The CDR3 contains 16 residues. Germline loops: CDR1 SGHRS, CDR2 YFSETQ.